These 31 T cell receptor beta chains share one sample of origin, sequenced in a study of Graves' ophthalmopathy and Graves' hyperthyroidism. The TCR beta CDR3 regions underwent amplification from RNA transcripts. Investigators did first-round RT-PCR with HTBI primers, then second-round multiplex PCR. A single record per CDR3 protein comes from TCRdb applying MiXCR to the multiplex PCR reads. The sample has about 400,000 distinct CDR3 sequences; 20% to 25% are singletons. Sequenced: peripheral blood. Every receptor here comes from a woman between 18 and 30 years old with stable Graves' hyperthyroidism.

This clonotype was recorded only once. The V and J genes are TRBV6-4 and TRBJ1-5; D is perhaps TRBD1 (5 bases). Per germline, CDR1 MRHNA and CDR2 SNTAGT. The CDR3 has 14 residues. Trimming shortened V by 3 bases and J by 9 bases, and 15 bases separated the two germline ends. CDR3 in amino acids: CASSEPQVLRPQHF. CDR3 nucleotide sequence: TGTGCCAGCAGTGAACCACAGGTCCTACGGCCCCAGCATTTT.

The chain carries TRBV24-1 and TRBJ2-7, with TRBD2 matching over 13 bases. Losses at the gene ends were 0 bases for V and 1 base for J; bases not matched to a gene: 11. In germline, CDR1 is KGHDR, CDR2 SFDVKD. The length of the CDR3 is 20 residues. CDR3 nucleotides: TGTGCCACCAGTGATTTGCACTCGACTAGCGGGAGGCCGACTTCCTACGAGCAGTACTTC. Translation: CATSDLHSTSGRPTSYEQYF.

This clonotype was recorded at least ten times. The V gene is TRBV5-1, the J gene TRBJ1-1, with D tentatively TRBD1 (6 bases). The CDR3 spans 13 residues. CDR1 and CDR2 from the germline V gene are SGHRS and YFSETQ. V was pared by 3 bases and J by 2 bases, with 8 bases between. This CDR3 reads CASSWTANTEAFF. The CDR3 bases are TGCGCCAGCAGCTGGACAGCTAACACTGAAGCTTTCTTT.

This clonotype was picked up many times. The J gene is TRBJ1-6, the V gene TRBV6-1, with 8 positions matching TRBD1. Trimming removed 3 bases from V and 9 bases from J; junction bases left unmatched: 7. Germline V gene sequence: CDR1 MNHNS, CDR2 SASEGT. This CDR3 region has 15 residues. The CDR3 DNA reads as TGTGCCAGCAGTGATTTGGGACAGGTTGGTTCACCCCTCCACTTT. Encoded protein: CASSDLGQVGSPLHF.

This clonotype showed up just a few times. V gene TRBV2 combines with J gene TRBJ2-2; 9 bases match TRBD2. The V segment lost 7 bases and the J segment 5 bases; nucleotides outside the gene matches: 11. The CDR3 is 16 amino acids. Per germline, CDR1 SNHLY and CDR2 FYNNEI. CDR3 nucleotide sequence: TGTGCCAGCATTAGCCGGGTAGCGGGAGTAACCGGGGAGCTGTTTTTT. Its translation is CASISRVAGVTGELFF.

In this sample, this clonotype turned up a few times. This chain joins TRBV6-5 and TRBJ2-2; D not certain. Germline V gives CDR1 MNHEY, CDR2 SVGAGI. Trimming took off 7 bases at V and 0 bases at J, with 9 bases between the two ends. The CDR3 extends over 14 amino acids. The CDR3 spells CASIRAPNTGELFF. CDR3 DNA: TGTGCCAGCATTAGGGCACCGAACACCGGGGAGCTGTTTTTT.

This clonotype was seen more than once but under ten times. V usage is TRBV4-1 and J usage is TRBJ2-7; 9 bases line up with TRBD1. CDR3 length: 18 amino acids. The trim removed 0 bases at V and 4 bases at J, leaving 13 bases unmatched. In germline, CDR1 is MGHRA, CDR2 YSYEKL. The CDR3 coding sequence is TGCGCCAGCAGCCAAGACGGGACCGGGACAGGGAATACTTACGAGCAGTACTTC. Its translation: CASSQDGTGTGNTYEQYF.

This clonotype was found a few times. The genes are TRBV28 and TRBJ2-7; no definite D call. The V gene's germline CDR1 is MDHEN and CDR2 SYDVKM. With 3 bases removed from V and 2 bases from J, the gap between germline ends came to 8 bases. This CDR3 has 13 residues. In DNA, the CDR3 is TGTGCCAGCAGTTTTCAACAGCCCTACGAGCAGTACTTC. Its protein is CASSFQQPYEQYF.

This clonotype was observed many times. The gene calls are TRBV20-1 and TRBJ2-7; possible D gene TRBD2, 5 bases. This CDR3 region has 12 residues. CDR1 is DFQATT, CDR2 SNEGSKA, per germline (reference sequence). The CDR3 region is CSAGGLYYEQYF. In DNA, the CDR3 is TGCAGCGCTGGAGGCCTTTACTACGAGCAGTACTTC.

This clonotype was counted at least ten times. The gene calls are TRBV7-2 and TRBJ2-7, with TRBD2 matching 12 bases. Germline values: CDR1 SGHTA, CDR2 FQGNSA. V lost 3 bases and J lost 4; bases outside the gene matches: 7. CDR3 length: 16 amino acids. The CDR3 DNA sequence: TGTGCCAGCAGCTTCCCTCTAGCGGGAGGGCCTTACGAGCAGTACTTC. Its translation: CASSFPLAGGPYEQYF.

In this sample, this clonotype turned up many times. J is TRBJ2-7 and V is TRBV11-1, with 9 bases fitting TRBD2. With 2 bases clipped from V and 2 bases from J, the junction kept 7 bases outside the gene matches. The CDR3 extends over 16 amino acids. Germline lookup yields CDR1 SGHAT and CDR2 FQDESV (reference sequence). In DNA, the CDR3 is TGTGCCAGCAGCTTATTAACTAGCGGGTTGACCTACGAGCAGTACTTC. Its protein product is CASSLLTSGLTYEQYF.

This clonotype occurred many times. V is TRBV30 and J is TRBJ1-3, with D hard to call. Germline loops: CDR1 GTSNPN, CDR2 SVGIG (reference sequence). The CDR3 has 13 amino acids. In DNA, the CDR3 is TGTGCTGTAACTGCGTCCTCTGGAAACACCATATATTTT. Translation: CAVTASSGNTIYF.

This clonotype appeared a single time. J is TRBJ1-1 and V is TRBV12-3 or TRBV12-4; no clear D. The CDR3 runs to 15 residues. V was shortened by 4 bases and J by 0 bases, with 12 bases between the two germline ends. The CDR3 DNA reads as TGTGCCAGCAGTTCGGGAGTCTTGATGAACACTGAAGCTTTCTTT. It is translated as CASSSGVLMNTEAFF.

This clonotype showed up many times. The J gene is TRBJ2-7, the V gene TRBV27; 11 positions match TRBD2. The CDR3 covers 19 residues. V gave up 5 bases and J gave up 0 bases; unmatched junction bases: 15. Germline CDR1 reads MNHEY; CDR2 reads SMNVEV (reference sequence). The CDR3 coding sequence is TGTGCCAGCAGTCCTAGCGGGAGGATTCGTCCTACCCGCTCCTACGAGCAGTACTTC. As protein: CASSPSGRIRPTRSYEQYF.

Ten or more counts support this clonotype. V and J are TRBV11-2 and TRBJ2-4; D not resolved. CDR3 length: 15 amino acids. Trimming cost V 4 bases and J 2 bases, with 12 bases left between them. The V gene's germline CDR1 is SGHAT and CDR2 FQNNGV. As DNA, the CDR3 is TGTGCCAGCAGCTCCCTCAAAGTATCCAAAAACATTCAGTACTTC. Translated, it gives CASSSLKVSKNIQYF.

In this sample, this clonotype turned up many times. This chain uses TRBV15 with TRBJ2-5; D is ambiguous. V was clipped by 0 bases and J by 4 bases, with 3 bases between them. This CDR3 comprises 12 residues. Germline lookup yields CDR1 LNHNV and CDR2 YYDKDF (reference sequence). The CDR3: CATSRDLETQYF. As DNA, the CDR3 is TGTGCCACCAGCAGAGATCTAGAGACCCAGTACTTC.

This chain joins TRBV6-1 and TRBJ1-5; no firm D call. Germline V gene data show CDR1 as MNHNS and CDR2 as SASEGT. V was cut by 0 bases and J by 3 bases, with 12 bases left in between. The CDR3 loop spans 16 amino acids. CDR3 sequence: CASSEARHRTNQPQHF. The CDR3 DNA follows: TGTGCCAGCAGTGAAGCGAGGCACAGAACCAATCAGCCCCAGCATTTT.

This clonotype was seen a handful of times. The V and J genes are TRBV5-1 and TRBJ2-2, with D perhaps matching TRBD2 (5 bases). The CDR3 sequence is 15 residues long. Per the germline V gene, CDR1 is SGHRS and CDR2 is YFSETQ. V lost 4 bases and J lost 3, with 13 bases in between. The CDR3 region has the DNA TGCGCCAGCAGCCCCGAAGGGCGGGACACCGGGGAGCTGTTTTTT. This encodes CASSPEGRDTGELFF.

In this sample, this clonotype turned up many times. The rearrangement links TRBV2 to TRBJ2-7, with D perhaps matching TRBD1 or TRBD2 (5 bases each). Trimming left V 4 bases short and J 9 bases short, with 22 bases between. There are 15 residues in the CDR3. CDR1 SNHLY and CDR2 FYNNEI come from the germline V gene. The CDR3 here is CASSGGTNPSTRQYF. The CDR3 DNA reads TGTGCCAGCAGTGGGGGGACGAACCCTTCTACGAGGCAGTACTTC.

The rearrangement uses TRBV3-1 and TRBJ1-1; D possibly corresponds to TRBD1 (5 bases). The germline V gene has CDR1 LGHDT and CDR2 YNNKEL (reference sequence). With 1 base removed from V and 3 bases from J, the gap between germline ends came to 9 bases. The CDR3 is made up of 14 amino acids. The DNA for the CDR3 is TGTGCCAGCAGCCAAGTTGGGGGACACACTGAAGCTTTCTTT. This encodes CASSQVGGHTEAFF.

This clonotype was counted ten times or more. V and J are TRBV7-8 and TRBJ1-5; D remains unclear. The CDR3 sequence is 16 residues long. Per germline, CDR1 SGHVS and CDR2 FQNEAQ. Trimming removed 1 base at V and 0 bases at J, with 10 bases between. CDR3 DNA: TGTGCCAGCAGCTTAGGCCAGCCTAATAGCAATCAGCCCCAGCATTTT. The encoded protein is CASSLGQPNSNQPQHF. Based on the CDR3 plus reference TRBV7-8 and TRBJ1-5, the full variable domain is GAGVSQSPRYKVAKRGQDVALRCDPISGHVSLFWYQQALGQGPEFLTYFQNEAQLDKSGLPSDRFFAERPEGSVSTLKIQRTQQEDSAVYLCASSLGQPNSNQPQHFGDGTRLSIL.

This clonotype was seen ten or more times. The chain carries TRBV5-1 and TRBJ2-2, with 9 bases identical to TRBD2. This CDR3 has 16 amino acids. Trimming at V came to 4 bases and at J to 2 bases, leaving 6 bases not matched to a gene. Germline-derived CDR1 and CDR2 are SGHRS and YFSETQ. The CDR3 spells CASSLRLAENTGELFF. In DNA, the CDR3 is TGCGCCAGCAGCCTAAGACTAGCGGAAAACACCGGGGAGCTGTTTTTT.

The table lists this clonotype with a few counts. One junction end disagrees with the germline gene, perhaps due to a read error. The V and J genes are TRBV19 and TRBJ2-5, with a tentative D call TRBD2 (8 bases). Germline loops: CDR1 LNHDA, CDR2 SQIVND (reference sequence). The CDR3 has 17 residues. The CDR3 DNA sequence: TGTGCCAGTAGTAAGGGGGCTAGCGGGTTTTATTCAGAGACCCGGTACTTC. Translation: CASSKGASGFYSETRYF.

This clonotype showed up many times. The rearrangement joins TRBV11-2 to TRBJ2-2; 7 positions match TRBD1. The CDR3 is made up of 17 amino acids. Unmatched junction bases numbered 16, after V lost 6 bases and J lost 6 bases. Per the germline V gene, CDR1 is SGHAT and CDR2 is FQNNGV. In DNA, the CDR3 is TGTGCCAGCAGATCCCCACTCGACAGGGATAGGGCCGGGGAGCTGTTTTTT. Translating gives CASRSPLDRDRAGELFF.

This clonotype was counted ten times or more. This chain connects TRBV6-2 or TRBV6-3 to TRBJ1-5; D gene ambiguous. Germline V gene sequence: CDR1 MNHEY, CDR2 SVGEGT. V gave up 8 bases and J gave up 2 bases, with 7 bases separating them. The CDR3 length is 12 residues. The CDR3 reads CASRLGNQPQHF. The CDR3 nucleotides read TGTGCCAGCCGGTTGGGCAATCAGCCCCAGCATTTT.

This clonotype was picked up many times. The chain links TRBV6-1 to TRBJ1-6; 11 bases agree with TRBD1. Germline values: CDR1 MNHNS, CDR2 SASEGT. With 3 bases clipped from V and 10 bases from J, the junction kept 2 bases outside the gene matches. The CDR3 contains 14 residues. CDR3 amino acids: CASSEDRGHSPLHF. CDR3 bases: TGTGCCAGCAGTGAGGACAGGGGGCACTCACCCCTCCACTTT.

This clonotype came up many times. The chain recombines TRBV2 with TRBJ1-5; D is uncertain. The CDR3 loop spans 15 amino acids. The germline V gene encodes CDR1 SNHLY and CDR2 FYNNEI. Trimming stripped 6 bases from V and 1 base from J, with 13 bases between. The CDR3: CASSEGELSNQPQHF. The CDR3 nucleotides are TGTGCCAGCAGCGAGGGCGAGTTGAGCAATCAGCCCCAGCATTTT. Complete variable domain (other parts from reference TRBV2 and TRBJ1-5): EPEVTQTPSHQVTQMGQEVILRCVPISNHLYFYWYRQILGQKVEFLVSFYNNEISEKSEIFDDQFSVERPDGSNFTLKIRSTKLEDSAMYFCASSEGELSNQPQHFGDGTRLSIL.

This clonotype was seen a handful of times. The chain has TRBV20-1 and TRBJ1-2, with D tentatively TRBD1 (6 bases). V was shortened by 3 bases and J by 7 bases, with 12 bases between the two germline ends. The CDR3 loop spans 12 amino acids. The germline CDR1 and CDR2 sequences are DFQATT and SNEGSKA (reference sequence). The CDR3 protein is CSASPGAGGYTF. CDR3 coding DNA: TGCAGTGCTAGCCCGGGGGCGGGTGGCTACACCTTC.

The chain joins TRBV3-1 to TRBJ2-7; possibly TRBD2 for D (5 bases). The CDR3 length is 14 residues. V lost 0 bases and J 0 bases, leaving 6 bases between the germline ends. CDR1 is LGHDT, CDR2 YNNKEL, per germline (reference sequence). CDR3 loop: CASSQESGSYEQYF. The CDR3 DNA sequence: TGTGCCAGCAGCCAAGAGAGCGGCTCCTACGAGCAGTACTTC.

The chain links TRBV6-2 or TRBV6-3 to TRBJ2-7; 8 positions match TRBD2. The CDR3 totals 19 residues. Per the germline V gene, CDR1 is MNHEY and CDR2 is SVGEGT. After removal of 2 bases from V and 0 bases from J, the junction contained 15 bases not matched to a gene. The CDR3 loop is CASSYRGASGPASSYEQYF. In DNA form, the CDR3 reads TGTGCCAGCAGTTACCGTGGGGCTAGCGGGCCAGCCTCCTCCTACGAGCAGTACTTC.

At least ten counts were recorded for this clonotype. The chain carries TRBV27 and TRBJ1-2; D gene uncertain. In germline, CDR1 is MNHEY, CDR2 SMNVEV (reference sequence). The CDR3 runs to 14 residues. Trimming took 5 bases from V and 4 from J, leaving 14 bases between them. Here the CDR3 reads CASSIGRESYGYTF. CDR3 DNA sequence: TGTGCCAGCAGTATAGGGAGGGAGAGCTATGGCTACACCTTC.